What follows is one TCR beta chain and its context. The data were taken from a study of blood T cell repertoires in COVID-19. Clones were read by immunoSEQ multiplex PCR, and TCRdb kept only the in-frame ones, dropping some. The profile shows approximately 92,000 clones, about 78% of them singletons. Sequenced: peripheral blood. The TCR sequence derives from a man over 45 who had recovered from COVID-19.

The CDR3: CAWIGWGVAQSGANVLTF. Here the CDR3 DNA reads TGTGCCTGGATCGGTTGGGGGGTGGCCCAATCTGGGGCCAACGTCCTGACTTTC. V and J are TRBV30 and TRBJ2-6; TRBD2 might be the D (6 bases). The germline CDR1 and CDR2 sequences are GTSNPN and SVGIG (reference sequence). Trimming took off 4 bases at V and 1 base at J, with 20 bases between the two ends. This CDR3 region has 18 residues.